These 9 T cell receptor beta chains came from one sample sequenced in a study of blood T cell repertoires in COVID-19. Data came from immunoSEQ multiplex PCR; TCRdb stores just in-frame clones and leaves some out. The sample has approximately 210,000 clones, roughly 87% seen once. Material: PBMCs or T cells enriched from blood (not recorded which). All receptors come from a woman aged 25 to 39 who had recovered from COVID-19.

Details on this clone: The same CDR3 can be traced to other DNA sequences in this sample. The CDR3 here is CASSPSGGYTGELFF. CDR3 coding DNA: TGTGCCAGCAGTCCAAGCGGGGGCTACACCGGGGAGCTGTTTTTT. The chain recombines TRBV7-2 with TRBJ2-2; 8 positions agree with TRBD2. Losses at the gene ends were 6 bases for V and 3 bases for J; bases not matched to a gene: 6. This CDR3 region has 15 residues. Germline-derived CDR1 and CDR2 are SGHTA and FQGNSA.

This clone was detected only once. This chain links TRBV7-3 with TRBJ1-1; D ambiguous. This CDR3 has 13 residues. Trimming cost V 6 bases and J 1 base, with 9 bases left between them. Looked up from germline, CDR1 is SGHTA and CDR2 is FQGTGA. DNA for the CDR3: TGTGCCAGCAGTCTCTCGGGGAACACTGAAGCTTTCTTT. It yields the protein CASSLSGNTEAFF.

This clone was recorded a few times. CDR3 protein: CASSRLQGRILTYEQYF. CDR3 nucleotide sequence: TGTGCCAGCAGCCGCCTTCAGGGAAGGATCCTAACCTACGAGCAGTACTTC. V and J are TRBV27 and TRBJ2-7; a possible D gene is TRBD1 (5 bases). Germline CDR1 is MNHEY and CDR2 is SMNVEV (reference sequence). This CDR3 has 17 amino acids. V was shortened by 6 bases and J by 2 bases, with 23 bases between the two germline ends.

The chain recombines TRBV6-1 with TRBJ2-1, with a possible D match to TRBD2 (5 bases). Germline V gene data show CDR1 as MNHNS and CDR2 as SASEGT. The CDR3 length is 16 residues. The V gene lost 4 bases and the J gene lost 4 bases, with 17 bases spanning the gap. CDR3: CASSAPVRAKYNEQFF. CDR3 nucleotides: TGTGCCAGCAGTGCCCCCGTGAGGGCAAAGTACAATGAGCAGTTCTTC.

The chain carries TRBV5-1 and TRBJ2-1; 8 bases align to TRBD1. The germline gives CDR1 SGHRS, CDR2 YFSETQ. The trim removed 10 bases at V and 5 bases at J, leaving 17 bases unmatched. There are 16 residues in the CDR3. The CDR3 region has the DNA TGCGCCCCGAGAGGGCAGGGGGCGGGATTTGACAATGAGCAGTTCTTC. Its translation: CAPRGQGAGFDNEQFF.

V gene TRBV7-2 combines with J gene TRBJ2-7; 7 bases agree with TRBD1. The germline V gene has CDR1 SGHTA and CDR2 FQGNSA. The CDR3 runs 14 residues. V shed 5 bases and J 1 base; nucleotides not matched to a gene: 5. The CDR3 sequence is CASSPPGQSYEQYF. The DNA of the CDR3 is TGTGCCAGCAGCCCACCGGGACAGTCCTACGAGCAGTACTTC.

The V gene is TRBV5-1, the J gene TRBJ1-4; D may be TRBD1 (5 bases). CDR1 and CDR2 from the germline V gene are SGHRS and YFSETQ. The CDR3 is made up of 13 amino acids. Trimming left V 2 bases short and J 13 bases short, with 15 bases between. The CDR3 spells CASSFAGPPPLFF. The CDR3 nucleotides are TGCGCCAGCAGCTTCGCAGGGCCCCCTCCACTGTTTTTT.

J is TRBJ1-2 and V is TRBV19; D is unresolved. Germline CDR1 and CDR2: LNHDA and SQIVND (reference sequence). V was pared by 5 bases and J by 2 bases, with 6 bases between. This CDR3 comprises 12 residues. CDR3 protein: CASSPRNYGYTF. The CDR3 DNA reads as TGTGCCAGTAGTCCACGGAACTATGGCTACACCTTC.

J is TRBJ2-7 and V is TRBV29-1; a possible D gene is TRBD2 (6 bases). Between the trimmed V and J ends, which lost 2 bases and 3 bases, there was a span of 11 bases. From germline, CDR1 is SQVTM and CDR2 ANQGSEA. This CDR3 contains 13 residues. Here the CDR3 reads CSVEPAGYYEQYF. CDR3 coding DNA: TGCAGCGTTGAACCTGCGGGGTACTACGAGCAGTACTTC.